This TCR beta chain was recorded in a study of a mutant IDH1 vaccine in newly diagnosed glioma. Study-wide background: Scheduled for weeks 1, 3, 5, 7, 11, 15, 19 and 23, eight vaccinations were given to patients. In some groups vaccination began 4-6 weeks post-radiotherapy; others received it with temozolomide. The earlier regimen, radiotherapy, temozolomide, or both, was most often both.

Turning to this clone: Its antigen is unidentified.

Using immunoSEQ multiplex PCR, the repertoire was profiled, and TCRdb retains in-frame clones only, with some absent. This sample carries under 50,000 clones, roughly 90% of them seen once, and the ten largest clones take over 3.5%. The CDR3 length is 14 residues. The junction had 7 bases not matched to a gene; V was cut back by 5 bases and J by 6 bases. From germline, CDR1 is MNHEY and CDR2 SVGAGI. Time point here: week 23, last vaccination. Alongside topical imiquimod, each dose of vaccine comprised 300 ug of mutant IDH1 20-mer peptide. The clonotype was recovered from a man aged 50 to 60 with glioma. The source material was PBMCs, sampled from a glioma patient whose treatment included an IDH1 peptide vaccine. This sequence joins TRBV6-5 and TRBJ2-3; 8 positions match TRBD1. The chain's CDR3 is CASSPGQGADTQYF. The CDR3 coding sequence is TGTGCCAGCAGTCCAGGACAGGGAGCGGATACGCAGTATTTT.